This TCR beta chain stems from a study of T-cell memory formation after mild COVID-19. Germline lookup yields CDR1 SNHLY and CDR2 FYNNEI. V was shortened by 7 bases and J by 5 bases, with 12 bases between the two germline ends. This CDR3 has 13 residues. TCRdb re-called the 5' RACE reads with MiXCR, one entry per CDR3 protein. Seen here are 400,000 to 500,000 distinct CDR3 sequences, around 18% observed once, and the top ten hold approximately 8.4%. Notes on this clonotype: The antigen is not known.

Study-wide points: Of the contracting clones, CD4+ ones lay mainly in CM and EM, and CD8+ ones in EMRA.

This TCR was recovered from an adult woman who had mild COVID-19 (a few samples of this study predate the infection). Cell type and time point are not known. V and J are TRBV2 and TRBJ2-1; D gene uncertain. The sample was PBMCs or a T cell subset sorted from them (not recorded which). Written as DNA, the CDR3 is TGTGCCAGCACGACCAGGCTGAACAATGAGCAGTTCTTC. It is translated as CASTTRLNNEQFF. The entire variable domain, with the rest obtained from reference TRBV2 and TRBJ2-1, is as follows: EPEVTQTPSHQVTQMGQEVILRCVPISNHLYFYWYRQILGQKVEFLVSFYNNEISEKSEIFDDQFSVERPDGSNFTLKIRSTKLEDSAMYFCASTTRLNNEQFFGPGTRLTVL.